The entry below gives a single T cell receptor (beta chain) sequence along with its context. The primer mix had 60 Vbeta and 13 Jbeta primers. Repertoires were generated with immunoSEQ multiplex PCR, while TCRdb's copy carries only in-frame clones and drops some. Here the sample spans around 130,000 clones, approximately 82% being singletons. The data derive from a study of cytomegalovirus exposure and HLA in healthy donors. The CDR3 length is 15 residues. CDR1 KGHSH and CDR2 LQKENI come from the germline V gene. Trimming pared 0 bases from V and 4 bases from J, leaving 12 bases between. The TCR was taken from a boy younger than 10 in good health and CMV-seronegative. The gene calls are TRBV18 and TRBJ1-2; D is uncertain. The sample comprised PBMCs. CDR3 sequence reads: CASSPPVSTVYGYTF. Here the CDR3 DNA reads TGTGCCAGCTCACCACCGGTGTCTACAGTCTATGGCTACACCTTC.